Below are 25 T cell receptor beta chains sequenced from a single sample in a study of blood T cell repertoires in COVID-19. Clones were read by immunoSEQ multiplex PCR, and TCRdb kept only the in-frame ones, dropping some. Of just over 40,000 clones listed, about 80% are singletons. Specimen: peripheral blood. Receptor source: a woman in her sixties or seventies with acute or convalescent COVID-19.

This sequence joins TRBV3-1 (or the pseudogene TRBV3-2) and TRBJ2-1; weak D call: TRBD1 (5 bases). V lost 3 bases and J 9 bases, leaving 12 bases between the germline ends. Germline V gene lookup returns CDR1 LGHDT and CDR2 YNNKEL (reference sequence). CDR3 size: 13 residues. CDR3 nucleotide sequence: TGTGCCAGCAGCCAGGCCCAGGGCACTGAGCAGTTCTTC. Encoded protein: CASSQAQGTEQFF.

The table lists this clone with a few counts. The CDR3 is CASSVAAGGNEQYF. The CDR3 bases are TGTGCCAGCAGCGTAGCGGCGGGAGGGAACGAGCAGTACTTC. The chain joins TRBV9 to TRBJ2-7, with 9 bases matching TRBD2. Germline lookup yields CDR1 SGDLS and CDR2 YYNGEE. V shed 0 bases, J shed 5 bases, and the junction held 3 bases outside the gene matches. This CDR3 has 14 amino acids.

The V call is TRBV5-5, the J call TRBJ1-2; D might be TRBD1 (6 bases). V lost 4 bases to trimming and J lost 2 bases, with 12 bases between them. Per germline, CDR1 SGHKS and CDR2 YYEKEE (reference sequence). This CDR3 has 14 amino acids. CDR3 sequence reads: CASSLDRSNYGYTF. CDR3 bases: TGTGCCAGCAGCCTAGACAGGTCCAACTATGGCTACACCTTC. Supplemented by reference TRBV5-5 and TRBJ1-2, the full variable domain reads DAGVTQSPTHLIKTRGQQVTLRCSPISGHKSVSWYQQVLGQGPQFIFQYYEKEERGRGNFPDRFSARQFPNYSSELNVNALLLGDSALYLCASSLDRSNYGYTFGSGTRLTVV.

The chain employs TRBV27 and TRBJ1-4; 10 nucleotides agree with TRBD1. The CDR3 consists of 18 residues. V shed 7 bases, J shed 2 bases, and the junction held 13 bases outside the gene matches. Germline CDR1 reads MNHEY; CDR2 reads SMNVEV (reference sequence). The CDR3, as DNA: TGTGCCAGCAAGGACAGGGGGTTAAATTTAGGTACTAATGAAAAACTGTTTTTT. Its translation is CASKDRGLNLGTNEKLFF.

CDR3 protein: CASSTKDRLTGNIQYF. CDR3 nucleotide sequence: TGTGCCAGTAGTACGAAAGACCGACTAACGGGAAACATTCAGTACTTC. The chain is built from TRBV19 and TRBJ2-4; weak D call: TRBD2 (5 bases). Per germline, CDR1 LNHDA and CDR2 SQIVND (reference sequence). Deletions cut 4 bases from V and 6 bases from J, with 19 bases between. The CDR3 runs to 16 residues.

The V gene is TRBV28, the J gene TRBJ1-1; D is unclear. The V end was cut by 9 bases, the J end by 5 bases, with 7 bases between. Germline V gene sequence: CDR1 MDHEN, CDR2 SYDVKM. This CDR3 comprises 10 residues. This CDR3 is CASKETEAFF. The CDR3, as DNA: TGTGCCAGTAAGGAGACTGAAGCTTTCTTT.

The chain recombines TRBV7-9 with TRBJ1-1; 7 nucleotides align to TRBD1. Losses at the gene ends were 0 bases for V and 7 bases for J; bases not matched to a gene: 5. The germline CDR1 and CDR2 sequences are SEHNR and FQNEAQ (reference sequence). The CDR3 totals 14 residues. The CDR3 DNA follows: TGTGCCAGCAGCTTAGCGCTGGGACAGCGTGAAGCTTTCTTT. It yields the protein CASSLALGQREAFF.

The CDR3 loop reads CASSLVTGTEAFF. CDR3 DNA: TGTGCCAGCAGTTTGGTCACAGGCACTGAAGCTTTCTTT. The rearrangement links TRBV28 to TRBJ1-1; tentative D call: TRBD1 (5 bases). With 3 bases removed from V and 4 bases from J, the gap between germline ends came to 9 bases. This CDR3 is built from 13 residues. CDR1 MDHEN and CDR2 SYDVKM come from the germline V gene. Drawing the rest from reference TRBV28 and TRBJ1-1, the complete variable domain is DVKVTQSSRYLVKRTGEKVFLECVQDMDHENMFWYRQDPGLGLRLIYFSYDVKMKEKGDIPEGYSVSREKKERFSLILESASTNQTSMYLCASSLVTGTEAFFGQGTRLTVV.

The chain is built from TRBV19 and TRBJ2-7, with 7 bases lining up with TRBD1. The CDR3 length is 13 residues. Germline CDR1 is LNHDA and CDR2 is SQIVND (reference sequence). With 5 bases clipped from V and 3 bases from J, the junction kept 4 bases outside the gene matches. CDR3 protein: CASSQTGNYEQYF. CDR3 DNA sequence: TGTGCCAGTAGTCAGACAGGGAACTACGAGCAGTACTTC.

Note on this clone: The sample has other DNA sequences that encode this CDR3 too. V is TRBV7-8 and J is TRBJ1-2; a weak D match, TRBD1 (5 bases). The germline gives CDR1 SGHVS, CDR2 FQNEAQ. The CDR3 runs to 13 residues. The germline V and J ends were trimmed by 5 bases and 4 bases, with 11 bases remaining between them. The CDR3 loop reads CASSPGGGYGYTF. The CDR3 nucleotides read TGTGCCAGCAGCCCTGGGGGGGGCTATGGCTACACCTTC.

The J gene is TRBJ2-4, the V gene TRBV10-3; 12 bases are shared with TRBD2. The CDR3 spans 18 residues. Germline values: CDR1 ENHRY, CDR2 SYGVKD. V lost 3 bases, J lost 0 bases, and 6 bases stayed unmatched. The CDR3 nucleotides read TGTGCCATCAGTGAAACAGCACTAGCGGGAGGAGCCAAAAACATTCAGTACTTC. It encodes CAISETALAGGAKNIQYF.

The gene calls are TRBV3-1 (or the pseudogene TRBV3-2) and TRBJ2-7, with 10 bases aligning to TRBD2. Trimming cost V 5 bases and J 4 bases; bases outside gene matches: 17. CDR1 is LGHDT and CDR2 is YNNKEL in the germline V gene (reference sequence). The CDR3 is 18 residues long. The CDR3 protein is CASSSTLGASGSMYEQYF. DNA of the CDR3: TGTGCCAGCAGCTCCACCCTCGGCGCTAGCGGGAGCATGTACGAGCAGTACTTC.

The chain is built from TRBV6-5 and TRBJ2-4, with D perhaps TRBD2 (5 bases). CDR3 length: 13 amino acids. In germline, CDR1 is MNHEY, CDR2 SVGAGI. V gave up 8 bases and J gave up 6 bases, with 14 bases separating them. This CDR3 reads CASGLGSLNIQYF. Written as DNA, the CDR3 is TGTGCCAGCGGGTTGGGGAGCTTAAACATTCAGTACTTC.

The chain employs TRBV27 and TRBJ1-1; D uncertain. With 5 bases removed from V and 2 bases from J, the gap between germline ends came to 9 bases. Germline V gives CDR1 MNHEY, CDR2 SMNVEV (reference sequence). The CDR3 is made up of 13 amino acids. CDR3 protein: CASSPSFNTEAFF. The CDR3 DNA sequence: TGTGCCAGCAGTCCAAGCTTCAACACTGAAGCTTTCTTT.

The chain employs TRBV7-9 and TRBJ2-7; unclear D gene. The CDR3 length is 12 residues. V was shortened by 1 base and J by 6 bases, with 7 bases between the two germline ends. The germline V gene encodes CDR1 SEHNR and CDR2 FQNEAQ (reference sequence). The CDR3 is CASSLDRVEQYF. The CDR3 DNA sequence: TGTGCCAGCAGCTTAGATCGCGTCGAGCAGTACTTC.

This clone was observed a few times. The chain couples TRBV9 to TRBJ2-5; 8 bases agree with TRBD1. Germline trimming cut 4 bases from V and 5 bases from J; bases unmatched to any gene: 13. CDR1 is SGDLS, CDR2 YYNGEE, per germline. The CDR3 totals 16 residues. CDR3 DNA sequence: TGTGCCAGCAGCCGGTCCGGGACAGGTGGTATGGAGACCCAGTACTTC. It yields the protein CASSRSGTGGMETQYF.

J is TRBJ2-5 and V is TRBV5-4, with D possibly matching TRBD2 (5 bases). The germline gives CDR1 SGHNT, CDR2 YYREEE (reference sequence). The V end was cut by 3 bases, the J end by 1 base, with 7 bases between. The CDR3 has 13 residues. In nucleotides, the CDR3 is TGTGCCAGCAGCTCTAGCAGCCAAGAGACCCAGTACTTC. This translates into CASSSSSQETQYF.

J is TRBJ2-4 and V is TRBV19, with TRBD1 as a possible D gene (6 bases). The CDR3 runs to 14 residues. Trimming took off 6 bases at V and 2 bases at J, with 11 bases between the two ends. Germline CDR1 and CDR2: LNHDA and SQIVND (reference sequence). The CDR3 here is CASSHRESKNIQYF. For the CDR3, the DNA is TGTGCCAGTAGCCACAGGGAATCCAAAAACATTCAGTACTTC.

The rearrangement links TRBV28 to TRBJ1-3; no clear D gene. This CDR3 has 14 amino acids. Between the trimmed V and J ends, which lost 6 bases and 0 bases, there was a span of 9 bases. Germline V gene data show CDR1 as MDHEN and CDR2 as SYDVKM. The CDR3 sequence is CASRRLVSGNTIYF. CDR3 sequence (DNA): TGTGCCAGCAGGCGACTGGTCTCTGGAAACACCATATATTTT.

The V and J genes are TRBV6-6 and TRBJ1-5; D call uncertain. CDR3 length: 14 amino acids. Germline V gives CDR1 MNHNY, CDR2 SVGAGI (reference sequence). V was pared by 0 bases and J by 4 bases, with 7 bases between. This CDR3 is CASSYSSGNQPQHF. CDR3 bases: TGTGCCAGCAGTTACTCGTCAGGTAATCAGCCCCAGCATTTT.

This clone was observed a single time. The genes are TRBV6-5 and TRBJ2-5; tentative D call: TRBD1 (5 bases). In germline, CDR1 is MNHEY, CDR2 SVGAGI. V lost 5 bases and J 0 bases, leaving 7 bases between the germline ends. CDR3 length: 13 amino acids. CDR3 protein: CASSRQYQETQYF. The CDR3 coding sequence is TGTGCCAGCAGTAGACAGTACCAAGAGACCCAGTACTTC.

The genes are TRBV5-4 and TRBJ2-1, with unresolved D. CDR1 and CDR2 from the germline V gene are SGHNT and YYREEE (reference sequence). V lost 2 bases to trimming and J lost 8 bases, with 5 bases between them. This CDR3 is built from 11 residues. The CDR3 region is CASSFQYEQFF. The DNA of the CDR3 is TGTGCCAGCAGCTTTCAGTATGAGCAGTTCTTC. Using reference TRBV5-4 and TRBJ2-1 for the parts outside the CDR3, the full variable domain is ETGVTQSPTHLIKTRGQQVTLRCSSQSGHNTVSWYQQALGQGPQFIFQYYREEENGRGNFPPRFSGLQFPNYSSELNVNALELDDSALYLCASSFQYEQFFGPGTRLTVL.

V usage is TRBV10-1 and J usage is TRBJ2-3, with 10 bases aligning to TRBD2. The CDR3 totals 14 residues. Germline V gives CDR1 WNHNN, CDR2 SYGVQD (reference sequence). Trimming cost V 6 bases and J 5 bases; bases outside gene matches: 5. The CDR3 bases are TGCGCCAGCAGCCTAGCGGGAGATGTAGATACGCAGTATTTT. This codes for CASSLAGDVDTQYF.

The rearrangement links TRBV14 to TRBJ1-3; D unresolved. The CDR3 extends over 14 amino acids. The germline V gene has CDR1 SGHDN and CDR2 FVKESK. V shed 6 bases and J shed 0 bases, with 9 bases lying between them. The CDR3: CASRPSVSGNTIYF. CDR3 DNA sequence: TGTGCCAGCAGGCCCAGCGTCTCTGGAAACACCATATATTTT.

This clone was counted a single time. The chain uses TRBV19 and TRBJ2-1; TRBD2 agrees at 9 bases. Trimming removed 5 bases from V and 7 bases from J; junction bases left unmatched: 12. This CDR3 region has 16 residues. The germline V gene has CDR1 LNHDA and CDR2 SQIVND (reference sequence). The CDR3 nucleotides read TGTGCCAGTAGTTCGGGACTAGCACCGAAAAAAAATGAGCAGTTCTTC. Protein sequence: CASSSGLAPKKNEQFF.